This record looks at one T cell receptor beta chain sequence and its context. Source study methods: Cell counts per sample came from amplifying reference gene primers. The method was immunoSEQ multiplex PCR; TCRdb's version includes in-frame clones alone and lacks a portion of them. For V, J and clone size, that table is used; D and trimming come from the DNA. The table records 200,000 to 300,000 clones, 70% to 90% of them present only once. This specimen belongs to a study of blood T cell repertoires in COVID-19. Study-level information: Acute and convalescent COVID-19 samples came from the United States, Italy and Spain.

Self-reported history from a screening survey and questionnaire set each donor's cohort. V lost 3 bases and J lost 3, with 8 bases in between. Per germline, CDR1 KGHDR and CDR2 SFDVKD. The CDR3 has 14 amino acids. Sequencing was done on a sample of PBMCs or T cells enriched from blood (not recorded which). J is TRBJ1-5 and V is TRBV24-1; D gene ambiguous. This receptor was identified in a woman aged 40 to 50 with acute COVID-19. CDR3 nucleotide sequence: TGTGCCACCAGTGATAGTACAGTCAATCAGCCCCAGCATTTT. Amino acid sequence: CATSDSTVNQPQHF.